Each of the 30 T cell receptor beta chains below was sequenced from the same sample in a study of T cell responses to AZD1222 COVID-19 vaccine. Clones were sequenced by immunoSEQ multiplex PCR, and TCRdb holds only the in-frame ones, with some missing. The sample consists of under 200,000 clones, around 94% of them appearing once. The sample in question was peripheral blood, obtained on day 0 of AZD1222 vaccination. The receptor source for this set is an adult in good health.

The genes are TRBV20-1 and TRBJ1-6; a weak D match, TRBD1 (6 bases). Per germline, CDR1 DFQATT and CDR2 SNEGSKA (reference sequence). Trimming took 5 bases from V and 9 from J, leaving 8 bases between them. The CDR3 length is 11 residues. CDR3 amino acids: CSARRGSPLHF. Here the CDR3 DNA reads TGCAGTGCTCGCAGGGGTTCACCCCTCCACTTT.

The chain links TRBV25-1 to TRBJ2-7, with a possible D match to TRBD2 (5 bases). The CDR3 is 13 amino acids. CDR1 is MGHDK, CDR2 SYGVNS, per germline. V was shortened by 6 bases and J by 3 bases, with 12 bases between the two germline ends. CDR3 residues: CASSRGSYYEQYF. The CDR3 DNA reads TGTGCCAGCAGCCGGGGATCCTACTACGAGCAGTACTTC.

The chain joins TRBV7-2 to TRBJ1-2; D not certain. Germline values: CDR1 SGHTA, CDR2 FQGNSA. The length of the CDR3 is 14 residues. Trimming removed 1 base from V and 8 bases from J, with 14 bases in between. In nucleotides, the CDR3 is TGTGCCAGCAGCTTAGGGGCCTCAATGGAGGGCTACACCTTC. Translating it yields CASSLGASMEGYTF.

This clone was seen a single time. The chain joins TRBV6-5 to TRBJ2-1, with a weak D call TRBD1 (5 bases). V lost 10 bases to trimming and J lost 6 bases, with 19 bases between them. There are 14 residues in the CDR3. Germline assignment: CDR1 MNHEY and CDR2 SVGAGI. The CDR3 DNA is TGTGCCACCCGTAGACAGCCTACCCCCAATGAGCAGTTCTTC. Translated: CATRRQPTPNEQFF.

The chain joins TRBV30 to TRBJ2-7; the D call may be TRBD1 or TRBD2 (5 bases each). The CDR3 covers 15 residues. The germline V gene encodes CDR1 GTSNPN and CDR2 SVGIG (reference sequence). Trimming stripped 5 bases from V and 5 bases from J, with 22 bases between. CDR3 sequence: CAWADGAMESHEQYF. CDR3 DNA sequence: TGTGCCTGGGCCGACGGGGCAATGGAATCGCACGAGCAGTACTTC.

The V gene is TRBV28, the J gene TRBJ1-1; unclear D gene. The V and J ends lost 8 bases and 1 base respectively, with 2 bases between them. The CDR3 is made up of 10 amino acids. Germline values: CDR1 MDHEN, CDR2 SYDVKM. The CDR3 here is CASGNTEAFF. CDR3 coding DNA: TGTGCCAGCGGGAACACTGAAGCTTTCTTT.

The chain joins TRBV7-9 to TRBJ1-1, with D uncertain. V was shortened by 0 bases and J by 4 bases, with 6 bases between the two germline ends. CDR3 size: 13 residues. Germline V gene sequence: CDR1 SEHNR, CDR2 FQNEAQ (reference sequence). CDR3 in DNA: TGTGCCAGCAGCTTAGCCCCCGGCACTGAAGCTTTCTTT. The encoded protein is CASSLAPGTEAFF.

The gene calls are TRBV10-3 and TRBJ1-3, with a weak D call TRBD1 (5 bases). V shed 11 bases and J shed 5 bases, with 19 bases lying between them. The CDR3 runs to 14 residues. In germline, CDR1 is ENHRY, CDR2 SYGVKD. CDR3 DNA: TGTGCCTCTACAGGTGCCCTTAGTAGAAACACCATATATTTT. Protein sequence: CASTGALSRNTIYF.

This chain joins TRBV9 and TRBJ1-6, with D unclear. This CDR3 contains 14 residues. The V and J ends lost 4 bases and 10 bases respectively, with 15 bases between them. Germline lookup yields CDR1 SGDLS and CDR2 YYNGEE. The CDR3 DNA is TGTGCCAGCAGCCCACGGACCGGACCCTCACCCCTCCACTTT. This translates into CASSPRTGPSPLHF.

The gene calls are TRBV2 and TRBJ2-1; 8 bases line up with TRBD2. Trimming cost V 7 bases and J 7 bases; bases outside gene matches: 3. The germline CDR1 and CDR2 sequences are SNHLY and FYNNEI. There are 12 residues in the CDR3. The CDR3 nucleotides are TGTGCCAGCAAGGGACTAGGAAATGAGCAGTTCTTC. Residues: CASKGLGNEQFF.

V usage is TRBV28 and J usage is TRBJ1-2; D might be TRBD1 (6 bases). The V gene's germline CDR1 is MDHEN and CDR2 SYDVKM. This CDR3 contains 15 residues. V was cut by 5 bases and J by 8 bases, with 21 bases left in between. This CDR3 is CASSHSEGGFLGYTF. CDR3 nucleotide sequence: TGTGCCAGCAGTCACTCGGAGGGGGGGTTTCTCGGCTACACCTTC.

There are a few counts of this clone. J is TRBJ2-3 and V is TRBV2; 9 bases agree with TRBD2. Germline assignment: CDR1 SNHLY and CDR2 FYNNEI. The CDR3 runs 15 residues. V shed 6 bases, J shed 0 bases, and the junction held 4 bases outside the gene matches. CDR3 in amino acids: CASRALAGSTDTQYF. CDR3 DNA sequence: TGTGCCAGCAGGGCTCTAGCGGGGAGCACAGATACGCAGTATTTT.

V gene TRBV19 combines with J gene TRBJ1-3, with D maybe TRBD1 (6 bases). The CDR3 sequence is 12 residues long. V was shortened by 7 bases and J by 4 bases, with 8 bases between the two germline ends. Germline CDR1 is LNHDA and CDR2 is SQIVND (reference sequence). Here the CDR3 reads CASTGAGNTIYF. DNA of the CDR3: TGTGCCAGTACGGGGGCGGGAAACACCATATATTTT.

J is TRBJ2-1 and V is TRBV7-9; D remains unclear. Trimming removed 7 bases from V and 0 bases from J, with 10 bases in between. CDR1 SEHNR and CDR2 FQNEAQ come from the germline V gene (reference sequence). The CDR3 length is 14 residues. The CDR3 nucleotides are TGTGCCAGCAACTTGCGAAGCTCCTACAATGAGCAGTTCTTC. It specifies CASNLRSSYNEQFF. Variable domain in full (rest from reference TRBV7-9 and TRBJ2-1): DTGVSQNPRHKITKRGQNVTFRCDPISEHNRLYWYRQTLGQGPEFLTYFQNEAQLEKSRLLSDRFSAERPKGSFSTLEIQRTEQGDSAMYLCASNLRSSYNEQFFGPGTRLTVL.

This clone was found a few times. Within the sample, other DNA sequences also encode this same CDR3. The rearrangement uses TRBV5-1 and TRBJ2-6; D is undetermined. This CDR3 is 15 amino acids long. Germline V gene sequence: CDR1 SGHRS, CDR2 YFSETQ. V was shortened by 0 bases and J by 1 base, with 5 bases between the two germline ends. The CDR3 DNA reads as TGCGCCAGCAGCTTGGGTGGATCTGGGGCCAACGTCCTGACTTTC. Translating it yields CASSLGGSGANVLTF.

The chain combines TRBV19 with TRBJ2-1, with D unresolved. The CDR3 has 14 residues. Germline V gene lookup returns CDR1 LNHDA and CDR2 SQIVND (reference sequence). Trimming removed 3 bases from V and 0 bases from J, with 6 bases in between. CDR3 loop: CASSIPGSYNEQFF. The DNA for the CDR3 is TGTGCCAGTAGTATTCCGGGCTCCTACAATGAGCAGTTCTTC.

The chain links TRBV4-1 to TRBJ1-2; a possible D gene is TRBD1 (6 bases). CDR1 and CDR2 from the germline V gene are MGHRA and YSYEKL. V gave up 1 base and J gave up 4 bases, with 16 bases separating them. The CDR3 extends over 16 amino acids. The CDR3 DNA sequence: TGCGCCAGCAGCCAAGCCACCCTAGGGGGGAGCTATGGCTACACCTTC. The encoded protein is CASSQATLGGSYGYTF.

The chain is built from TRBV10-1 and TRBJ2-7; 7 nucleotides match TRBD2. This CDR3 is 15 amino acids long. Germline V lookup: CDR1 WNHNN, CDR2 SYGVQD (reference sequence). After removal of 5 bases from V and 5 bases from J, the junction contained 12 bases not matched to a gene. CDR3 region: CASSPSRTSSNEQYF. The CDR3 DNA is TGCGCCAGCAGTCCATCACGGACTAGTAGCAACGAGCAGTACTTC.

The rearrangement uses TRBV5-4 and TRBJ2-7, with D perhaps TRBD1 or TRBD2 (6 bases each). Per germline, CDR1 SGHNT and CDR2 YYREEE (reference sequence). The CDR3 contains 12 residues. Trimming removed 0 bases from V and 6 bases from J, with 7 bases in between. The DNA for the CDR3 is TGTGCCAGCAGCTTGGCGGGGGCCGAGCAGTACTTC. Its protein is CASSLAGAEQYF.

The chain has TRBV25-1 and TRBJ1-5; 9 positions match TRBD1. Germline CDR1 is MGHDK and CDR2 is SYGVNS. Trimming cost V 6 bases and J 4 bases; bases outside gene matches: 4. The CDR3 loop spans 14 amino acids. The CDR3 spells CASSLQGANQPQHF. The CDR3 DNA follows: TGTGCCAGCAGCTTACAGGGGGCTAATCAGCCCCAGCATTTT.

The V and J genes are TRBV12-3 or TRBV12-4 and TRBJ1-5, with a weak D call TRBD1 (6 bases). CDR3 size: 13 residues. The ends were cut back, 7 bases at V and 2 bases at J, with 9 bases in the middle. CDR3 protein: CASKAGGNQPQHF. Written as DNA, the CDR3 is TGTGCCAGCAAGGCAGGGGGCAATCAGCCCCAGCATTTT.

J is TRBJ1-2 and V is TRBV10-3; D gene uncertain. Trimming left V 4 bases short and J 2 bases short, with 14 bases between. The CDR3 loop spans 15 amino acids. Germline V gives CDR1 ENHRY, CDR2 SYGVKD. CDR3 protein: CAISGSVLLNYGYTF. For the CDR3, the DNA is TGTGCCATCAGTGGTTCAGTCTTACTAAACTATGGCTACACCTTC.

The chain has TRBV2 and TRBJ1-1; D is ambiguous. The CDR3 totals 13 residues. Trimming stripped 7 bases from V and 0 bases from J, with 9 bases between. Germline CDR1 is SNHLY and CDR2 is FYNNEI. CDR3 amino acids: CASIKEVNTEAFF. The CDR3 nucleotides are TGTGCCAGCATCAAAGAGGTGAACACTGAAGCTTTCTTT.

Turning to this clone: In the same sample, other DNA sequences code for this CDR3. The gene calls are TRBV30 and TRBJ1-1; D unclear. V shed 0 bases and J shed 1 base, with 6 bases lying between them. Per germline, CDR1 GTSNPN and CDR2 SVGIG (reference sequence). CDR3 size: 13 residues. The CDR3 here is CAWSVQGNTEAFF. In DNA form, the CDR3 reads TGTGCCTGGAGTGTACAAGGGAACACTGAAGCTTTCTTT.

In this sample, this clone turned up once. J is TRBJ1-1 and V is TRBV5-1; D uncertain. Between the trimmed V and J ends, which lost 0 bases and 1 base, there was a span of 7 bases. The CDR3 covers 14 residues. The germline gives CDR1 SGHRS, CDR2 YFSETQ. The CDR3 DNA follows: TGCGCCAGCAGCTTGGACCCACCGAACACTGAAGCTTTCTTT. This gives the protein CASSLDPPNTEAFF.

For the CDR3, the DNA is TGCGCCAGCAGGGCGTCGGGAACTAGCACAGATACGCAGTATTTT. Its protein product is CASRASGTSTDTQYF. The chain employs TRBV5-1 and TRBJ2-3, with TRBD2 as a possible D gene (5 bases). Germline assignment: CDR1 SGHRS and CDR2 YFSETQ. The CDR3 is 15 residues long. The V gene lost 5 bases and the J gene lost 0 bases, with 13 bases spanning the gap.

The gene calls are TRBV6-5 and TRBJ2-7, with 10 bases aligning to TRBD1. Losses at the gene ends were 10 bases for V and 4 bases for J; bases not matched to a gene: 1. The CDR3 has 11 residues. Germline loops: CDR1 MNHEY, CDR2 SVGAGI. Here the CDR3 DNA reads TGTGCCACGGGACAGGGGTACGAGCAGTACTTC. It translates to CATGQGYEQYF.

The J gene is TRBJ1-5, the V gene TRBV5-5; unclear D gene. Trimming shortened V by 0 bases and J by 2 bases, and 9 bases separated the two germline ends. This CDR3 is 15 amino acids long. Looked up from germline, CDR1 is SGHKS and CDR2 is YYEKEE (reference sequence). The CDR3 DNA reads as TGTGCCAGCAGCTTGGACGGGATGGGCAATCAGCCCCAGCATTTT. Amino acid sequence: CASSLDGMGNQPQHF.

The V gene is TRBV2, the J gene TRBJ2-7, with 7 bases identical to TRBD2. The CDR3 loop spans 14 amino acids. Germline CDR1 and CDR2: SNHLY and FYNNEI. The ends lost 6 bases at V and 2 bases at J; junction bases unmatched: 7. CDR3 nucleotides: TGTGCCAGCAGGACGGGAGGTGGGGCCTACGAGCAGTACTTC. The encoded protein is CASRTGGGAYEQYF.

The rearrangement joins TRBV7-9 to TRBJ1-1; 10 nucleotides agree with TRBD1. The CDR3 length is 16 residues. CDR1 and CDR2 (germline): SEHNR, FQNEAQ (reference sequence). V was clipped by 5 bases and J by 1 base; unmatched bases: 7. Written as DNA, the CDR3 is TGTGCCAGCAGCCCCGGACAGGGGGTTTCGAACACTGAAGCTTTCTTT. Its protein is CASSPGQGVSNTEAFF.